This TCR beta chain was retrieved from a study of OX40 agonist ivuxolimab in advanced cancers. The method was immunoSEQ multiplex PCR; TCRdb's version includes in-frame clones alone and lacks a portion of them. This table holds roughly 61,000 clones, roughly 90% found once. Germline CDR1 is LNHDA and CDR2 is SQIVND (reference sequence). This CDR3 spans 16 amino acids. The V end was cut by 4 bases, the J end by 9 bases, with 19 bases between. Sequences were derived from CD4+ or CD8+ T cells sorted from blood, sampled in a trial of the OX40 agonist ivuxolimab. J is TRBJ1-6 and V is TRBV19; no clear D. The origin of this receptor is an adult with an advanced solid tumor such as melanoma, head and neck, liver or kidney cancer. The CDR3 loop reads CASSKLGGFNFSPLHF. The CDR3 bases are TGTGCCAGTAGTAAACTGGGAGGGTTTAACTTTTCACCCCTCCACTTT.